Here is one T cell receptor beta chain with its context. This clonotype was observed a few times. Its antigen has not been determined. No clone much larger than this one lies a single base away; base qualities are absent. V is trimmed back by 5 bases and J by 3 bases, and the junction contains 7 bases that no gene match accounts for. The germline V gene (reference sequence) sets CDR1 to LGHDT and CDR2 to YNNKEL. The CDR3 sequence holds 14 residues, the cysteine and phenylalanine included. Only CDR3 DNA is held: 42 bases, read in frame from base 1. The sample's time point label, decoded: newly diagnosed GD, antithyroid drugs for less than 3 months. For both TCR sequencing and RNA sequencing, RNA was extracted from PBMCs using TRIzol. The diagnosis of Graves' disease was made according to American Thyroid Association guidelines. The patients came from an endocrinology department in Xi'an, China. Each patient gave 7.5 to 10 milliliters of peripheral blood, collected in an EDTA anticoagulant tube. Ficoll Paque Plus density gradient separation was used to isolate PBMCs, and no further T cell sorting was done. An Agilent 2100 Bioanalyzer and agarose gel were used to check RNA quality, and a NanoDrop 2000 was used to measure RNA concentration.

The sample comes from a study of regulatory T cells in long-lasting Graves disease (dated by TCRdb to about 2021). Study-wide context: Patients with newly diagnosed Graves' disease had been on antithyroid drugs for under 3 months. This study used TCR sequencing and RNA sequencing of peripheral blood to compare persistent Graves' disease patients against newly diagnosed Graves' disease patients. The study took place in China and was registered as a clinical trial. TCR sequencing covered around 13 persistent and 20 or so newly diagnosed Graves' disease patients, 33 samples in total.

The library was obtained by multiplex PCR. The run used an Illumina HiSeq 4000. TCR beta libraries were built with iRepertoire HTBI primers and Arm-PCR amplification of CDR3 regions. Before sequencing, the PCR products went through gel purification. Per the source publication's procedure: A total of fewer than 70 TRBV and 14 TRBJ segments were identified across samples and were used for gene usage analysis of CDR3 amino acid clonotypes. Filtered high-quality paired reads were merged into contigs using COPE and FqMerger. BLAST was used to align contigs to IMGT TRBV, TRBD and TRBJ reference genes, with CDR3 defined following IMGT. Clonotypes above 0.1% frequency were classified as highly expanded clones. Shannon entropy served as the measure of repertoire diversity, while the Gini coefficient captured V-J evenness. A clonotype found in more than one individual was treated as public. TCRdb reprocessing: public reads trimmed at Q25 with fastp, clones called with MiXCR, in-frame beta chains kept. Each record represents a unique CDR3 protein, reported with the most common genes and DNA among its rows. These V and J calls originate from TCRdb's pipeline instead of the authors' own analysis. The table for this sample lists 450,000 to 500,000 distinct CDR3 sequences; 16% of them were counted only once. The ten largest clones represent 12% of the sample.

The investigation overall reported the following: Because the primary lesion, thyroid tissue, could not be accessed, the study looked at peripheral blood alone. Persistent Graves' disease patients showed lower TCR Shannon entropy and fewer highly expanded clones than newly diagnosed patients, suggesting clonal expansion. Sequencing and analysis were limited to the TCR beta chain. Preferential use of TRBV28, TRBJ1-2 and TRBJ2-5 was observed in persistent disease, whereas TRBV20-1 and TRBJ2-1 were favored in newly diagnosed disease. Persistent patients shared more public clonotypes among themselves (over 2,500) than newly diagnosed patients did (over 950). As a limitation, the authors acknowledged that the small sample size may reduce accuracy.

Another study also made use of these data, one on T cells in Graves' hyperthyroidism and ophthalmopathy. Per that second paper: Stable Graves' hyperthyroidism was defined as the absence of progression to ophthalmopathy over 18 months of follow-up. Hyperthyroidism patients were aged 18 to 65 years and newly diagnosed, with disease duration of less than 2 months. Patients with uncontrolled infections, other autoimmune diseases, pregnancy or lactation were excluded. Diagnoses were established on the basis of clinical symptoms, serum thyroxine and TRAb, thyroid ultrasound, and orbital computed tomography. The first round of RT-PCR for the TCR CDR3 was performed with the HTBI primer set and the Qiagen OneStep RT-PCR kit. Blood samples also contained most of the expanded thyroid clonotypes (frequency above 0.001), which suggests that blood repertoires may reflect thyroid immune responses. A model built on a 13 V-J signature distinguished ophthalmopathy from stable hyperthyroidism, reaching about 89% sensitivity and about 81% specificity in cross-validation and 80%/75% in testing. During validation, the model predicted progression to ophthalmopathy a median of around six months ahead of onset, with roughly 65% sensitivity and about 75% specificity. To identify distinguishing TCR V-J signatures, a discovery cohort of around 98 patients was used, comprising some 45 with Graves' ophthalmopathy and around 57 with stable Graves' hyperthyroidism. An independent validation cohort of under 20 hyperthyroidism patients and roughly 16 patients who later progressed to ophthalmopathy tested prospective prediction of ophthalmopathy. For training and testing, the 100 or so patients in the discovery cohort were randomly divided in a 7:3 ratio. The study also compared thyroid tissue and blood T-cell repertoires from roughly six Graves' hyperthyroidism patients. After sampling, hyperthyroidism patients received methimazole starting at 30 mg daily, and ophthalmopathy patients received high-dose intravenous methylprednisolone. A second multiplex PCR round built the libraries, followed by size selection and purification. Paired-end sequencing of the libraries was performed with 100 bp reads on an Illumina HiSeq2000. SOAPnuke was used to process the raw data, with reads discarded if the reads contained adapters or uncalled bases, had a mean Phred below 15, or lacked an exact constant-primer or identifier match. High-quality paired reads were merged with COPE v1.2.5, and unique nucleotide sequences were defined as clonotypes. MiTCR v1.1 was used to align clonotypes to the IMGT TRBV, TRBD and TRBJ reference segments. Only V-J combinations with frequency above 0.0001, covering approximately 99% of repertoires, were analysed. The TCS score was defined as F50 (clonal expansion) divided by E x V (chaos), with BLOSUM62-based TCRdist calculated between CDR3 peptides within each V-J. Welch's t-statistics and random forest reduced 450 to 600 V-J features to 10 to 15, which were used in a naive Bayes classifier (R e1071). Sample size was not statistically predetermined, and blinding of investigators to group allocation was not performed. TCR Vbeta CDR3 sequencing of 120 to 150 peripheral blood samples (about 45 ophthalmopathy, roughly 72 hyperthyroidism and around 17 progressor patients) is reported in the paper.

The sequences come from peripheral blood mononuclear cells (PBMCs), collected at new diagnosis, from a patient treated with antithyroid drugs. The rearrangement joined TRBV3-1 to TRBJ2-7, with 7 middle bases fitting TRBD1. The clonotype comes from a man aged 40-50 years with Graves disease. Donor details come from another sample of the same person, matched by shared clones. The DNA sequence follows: TGTGCCAGCAGCATGCCGGGACAGCTCTACGAGCAGTACTTC. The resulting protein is CASSMPGQLYEQYF.